This T cell receptor beta chain was identified in a study of blood T cell repertoires in COVID-19 (TCRdb year 2020). Background on the whole study: Samples covering the acute and convalescent phases of COVID-19 were provided by collaborators in the United States, Italy and Spain. The material from the prospective study consisted of cDNA or gDNA derived from T cells, B-cell-depleted T cells, or PBMCs. Samples were obtained from the ongoing ImmuneRACE study (first 160 participants) and from 1,254 subjects provided by 6 global collaborators. Where available, HLA class I and class II types were obtained from metadata supplied by the sample provider rather than from assay-based typing. Deeply sampled blood TCRbeta repertoires from subjects exposed to, actively infected with, or recovered from COVID-19 were included in the dataset. A freely available public database, intended as a resource for researchers studying the immune response to SARS-CoV-2, is where the repertoires were released. A de-identified subject ID, COVID-19 status, age in years and sex were almost always included in the sample metadata.

The research as a whole found: The quantity of clinical and demographic metadata differed by source and by participant and was supplied without curation.

Turning to this clone: What antigen it recognizes has not been identified. Base qualities are missing; no much larger clone stands one base away.

TCRbeta CDR3 regions were amplified from genomic DNA using the immunoSEQ Assay, a bias-controlled multiplex PCR. Processing in the source paper ran as follows. The number of nucleated cells in each sample was estimated from the amplification of reference gene primers within the assay. To quantify the absolute abundance of each unique TCRbeta CDR3 rearrangement, sequence reads were collapsed and filtered. For each sample, productive Simpson clonality was calculated by taking the square root of Simpson's diversity index across productive rearrangements. The immuneACCESS repertoire file appears here via TCRdb, limited to in-frame rearrangements. These files lack a portion of the clones; in checked studies, under half of the deficit traces to unresolved V genes, and the cause of the others is not known. V and J calls plus clone size are reproduced from that table; the DNA served to infer D and trimming. Present in this sample are roughly 93,000 clones, 75% to 90% of which were seen just once. The ten most abundant clones make up 1.1% of the sample.

Each collaborating institution followed its own protocols to collect whole blood in K2EDTA tubes. For TCRbeta analysis, collaborators shipped samples as frozen whole blood, isolated PBMCs, or DNA extracted from either of those sample types. V and J are trimmed by 4 bases and 4 bases, and the gene matches miss 6 bases of the junction. There are 14 amino acids in the CDR3, from cysteine to phenylalanine inclusive. Of all the DNA, just the CDR3 is kept, 42 bases in frame from base 1. The germline V gene (reference sequence) gives CDR1 as LGHDT and CDR2 as YNNKEL. The sequencing sample was made of peripheral blood. The clonotype comes from a human donor in a cohort sampled during active COVID-19. The V and J genes are TRBV3-1 (or the pseudogene TRBV3-2) and TRBJ1-1; a stretch of 7 junction bases matches TRBD1. In nucleotides, the sequence is TGTGCCAGCAGCCTATCGACAGGGACCACTGAAGCTTTCTTT. This gives the protein CASSLSTGTTEAFF.